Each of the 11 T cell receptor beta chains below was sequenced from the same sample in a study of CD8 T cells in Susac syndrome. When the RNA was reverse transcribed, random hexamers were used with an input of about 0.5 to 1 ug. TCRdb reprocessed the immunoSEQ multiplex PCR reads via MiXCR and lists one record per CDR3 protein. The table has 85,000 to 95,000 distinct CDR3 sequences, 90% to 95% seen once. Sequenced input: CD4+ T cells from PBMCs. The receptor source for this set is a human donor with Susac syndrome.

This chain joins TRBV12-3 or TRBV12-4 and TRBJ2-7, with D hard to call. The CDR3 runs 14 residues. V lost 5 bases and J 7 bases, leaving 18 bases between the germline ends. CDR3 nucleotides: TGTGCCAGCAGTCGGACGGAGTCCTTACGGGAGCAGTACTTC. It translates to CASSRTESLREQYF.

The CDR3 sequence: CASSLTAFNEKLFF. The DNA for the CDR3 is TGTGCCAGCAGTTTGACAGCTTTTAATGAAAAACTGTTTTTT. J is TRBJ1-4 and V is TRBV12-3 or TRBV12-4; perhaps TRBD1 as D (5 bases). CDR3 length equals 14 residues. V lost 3 bases to trimming and J lost 4 bases, with 9 bases between them.

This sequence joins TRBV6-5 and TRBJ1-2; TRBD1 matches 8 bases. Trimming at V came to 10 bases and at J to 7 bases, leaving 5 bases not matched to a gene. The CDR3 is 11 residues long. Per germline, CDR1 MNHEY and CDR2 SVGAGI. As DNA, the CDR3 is TGTGCCATCGGGACAGGAGCTGGCTACACCTTC. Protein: CAIGTGAGYTF.

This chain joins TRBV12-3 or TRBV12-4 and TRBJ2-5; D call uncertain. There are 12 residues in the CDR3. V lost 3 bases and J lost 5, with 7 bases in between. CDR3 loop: CASSLKPETQYF. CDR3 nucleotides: TGTGCCAGCAGTTTGAAACCGGAGACCCAGTACTTC.

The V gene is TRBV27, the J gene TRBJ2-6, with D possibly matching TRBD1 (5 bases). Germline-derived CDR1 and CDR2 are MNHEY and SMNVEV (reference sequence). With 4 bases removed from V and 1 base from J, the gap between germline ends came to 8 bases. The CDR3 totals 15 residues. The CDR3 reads CASSSGWSGANVLTF. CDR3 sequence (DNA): TGTGCCAGCAGTTCAGGGTGGTCTGGGGCCAACGTCCTGACTTTC.

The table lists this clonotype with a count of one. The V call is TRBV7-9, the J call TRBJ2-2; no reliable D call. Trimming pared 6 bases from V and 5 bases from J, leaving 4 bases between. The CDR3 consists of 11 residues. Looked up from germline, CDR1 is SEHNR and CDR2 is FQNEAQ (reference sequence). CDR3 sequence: CASSITGELFF. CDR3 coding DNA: TGTGCCAGCAGTATTACCGGGGAGCTGTTTTTT.

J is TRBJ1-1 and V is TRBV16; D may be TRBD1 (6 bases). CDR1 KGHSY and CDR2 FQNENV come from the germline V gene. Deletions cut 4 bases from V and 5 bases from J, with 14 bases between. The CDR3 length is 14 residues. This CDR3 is CASSPAGVRTEAFF. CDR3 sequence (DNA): TGTGCCAGCAGCCCAGCAGGGGTGCGGACTGAAGCTTTCTTT.

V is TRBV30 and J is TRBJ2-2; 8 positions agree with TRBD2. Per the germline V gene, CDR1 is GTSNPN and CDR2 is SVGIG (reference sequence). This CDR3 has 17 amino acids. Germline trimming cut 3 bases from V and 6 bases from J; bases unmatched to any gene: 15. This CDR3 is CAWSTTGGPNYSGELFF. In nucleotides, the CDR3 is TGTGCCTGGAGCACAACGGGGGGGCCGAATTATTCCGGGGAGCTGTTTTTT.

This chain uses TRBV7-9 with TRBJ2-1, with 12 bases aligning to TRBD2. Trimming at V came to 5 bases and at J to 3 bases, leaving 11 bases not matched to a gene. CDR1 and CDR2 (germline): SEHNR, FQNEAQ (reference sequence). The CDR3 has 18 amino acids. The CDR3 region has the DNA TGTGCCAGCAGCGCGGCTAGCGGGGGGGCCATAATCTACAATGAGCAGTTCTTC. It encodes CASSAASGGAIIYNEQFF.

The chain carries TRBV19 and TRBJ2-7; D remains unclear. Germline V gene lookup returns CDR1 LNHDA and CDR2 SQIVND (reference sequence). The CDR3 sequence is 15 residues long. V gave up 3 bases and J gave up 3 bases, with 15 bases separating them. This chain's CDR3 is CASSIEHQRIYEQYF. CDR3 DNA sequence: TGTGCCAGTAGTATCGAACACCAACGGATCTACGAGCAGTACTTC.

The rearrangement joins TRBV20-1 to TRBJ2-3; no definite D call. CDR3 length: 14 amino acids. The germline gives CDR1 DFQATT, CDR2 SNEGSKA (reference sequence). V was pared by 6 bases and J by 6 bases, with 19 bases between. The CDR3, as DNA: TGCAGTGCCACCCGGGCCCTCGTAGGGGATACGCAGTATTTT. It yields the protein CSATRALVGDTQYF.